The sequence of this T cell receptor beta chain was determined in a study of radiation and T cells in renal cell carcinoma. Whole-study context: Nephrectomy followed 15 Gy stereotactic body radiation by 4 weeks.

Germline lookup yields CDR1 KGHSH and CDR2 LQKENI. V was pared by 3 bases and J by 2 bases, with 4 bases of the junction left unmatched. The CDR3 runs to 16 residues. The sample's time point: baseline pretreatment blood. The sample's treatment: 15 Gy SBRT to primary tumor, nephrectomy 4 weeks later. The patient's renal cell carcinoma had clear cell pathology. The method was immunoSEQ multiplex PCR; TCRdb's version includes in-frame clones alone and lacks a portion of them. In the table there are about 160,000 clones, less than 90% of which are singletons. V is TRBV18 and J is TRBJ2-5; 12 positions agree with TRBD2. Sequences were derived from blood, sampled from a patient whose treatment included radiotherapy and nephrectomy. This clonotype originated in a woman between 70 and 85 years old with renal cell carcinoma. CDR3 nucleotide sequence: TGTGCCAGCTCACCGACTAGCGGGGGACGTCAAGAGACCCAGTACTTC. It encodes CASSPTSGGRQETQYF.